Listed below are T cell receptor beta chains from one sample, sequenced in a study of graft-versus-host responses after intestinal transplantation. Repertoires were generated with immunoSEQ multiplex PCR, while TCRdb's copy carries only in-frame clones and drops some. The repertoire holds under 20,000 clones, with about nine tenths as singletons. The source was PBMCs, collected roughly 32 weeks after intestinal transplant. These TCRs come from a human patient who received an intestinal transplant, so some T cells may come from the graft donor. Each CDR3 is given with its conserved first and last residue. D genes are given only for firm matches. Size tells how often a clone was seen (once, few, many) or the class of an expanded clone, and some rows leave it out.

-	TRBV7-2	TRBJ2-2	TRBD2	TGTGCCAGCAGCTCAGAACTAGCGGGGGTTACCGGGGAGCTGTTTTTT	CASSSELAGVTGELFF
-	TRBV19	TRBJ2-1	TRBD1	TGTGCCAGTAGTTCGGGACAGGGGGAGTATGAGCAGTTCTTC	CASSSGQGEYEQFF
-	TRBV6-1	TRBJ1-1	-	TGTGCCAGCAGTGTTGCAGGGATGGGGAACACTGAAGCTTTCTTT	CASSVAGMGNTEAFF
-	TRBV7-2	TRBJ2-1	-	TGTGCCAGCAGCTTAGGATCAGGGTGGAATGAGCAGTTCTTC	CASSLGSGWNEQFF
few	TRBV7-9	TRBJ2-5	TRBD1	TGTGCCAGCAGCTTCCAGGGGGCTGGGGGAGAGACCCAGTACTTC	CASSFQGAGGETQYF
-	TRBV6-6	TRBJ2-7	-	TGTGCCAGCAGTTACTCTGGGTCGGCCTACGAGCAGTACTTC	CASSYSGSAYEQYF
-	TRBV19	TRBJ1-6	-	TGTGCCAGTAGTCCGGACGGTTATAATTCACCCCTCCACTTT	CASSPDGYNSPLHF
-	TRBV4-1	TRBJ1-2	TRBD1	TGCGCCAGCAGCCAAGGGGCTAAGACAGGGCACTATGGCTACACCTTC	CASSQGAKTGHYGYTF
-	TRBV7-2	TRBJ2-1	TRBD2	TGTGCCAGCAGCTTAGGGCGGGGGGGAGGTTACAATGAGCAGTTCTTC	CASSLGRGGGYNEQFF
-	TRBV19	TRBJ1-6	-	TGTGCCAGTAGCCCGGGGGTGGGGGGTTCACCCCTCCACTTT	CASSPGVGGSPLHF
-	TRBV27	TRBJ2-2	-	TGTGCCAGCAGTTTCAGCGGCTACACCGGGGAGCTGTTTTTT	CASSFSGYTGELFF
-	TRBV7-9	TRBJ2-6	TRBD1	TGTGCCAGCAGAACAGGGGGAGACACTGGGGCCAACGTCCTGACTTTC	CASRTGGDTGANVLTF